One and the same sample provided the 21 T cell receptor beta chains below, sequenced in a study of patients and donors after allogeneic stem cell transplantation. In TCRdb, the RT-PCR reads were re-called with MiXCR into one record per CDR3 protein. Found here are some 200,000 distinct CDR3 sequences, 41% of them singletons; the top ten hold around 35%. The specimen sequenced was blood, either unsorted or a sorted T cell fraction (not recorded which). The origin of the receptors is a human donor who was either an allogeneic HSCT recipient or a stem cell or donor lymphocyte infusion donor (not recorded which). It is not recorded whose cells these are; they may come from a transplant donor.

This rearrangement joins TRBV29-1 to TRBJ2-3, with D unclear. The CDR3 loop spans 15 amino acids. The germline gives CDR1 SQVTM, CDR2 ANQGSEA. Trimming cost V 4 bases and J 1 base, with 15 bases left between them. This chain's CDR3 is CSVVVILDRTDTQYF. CDR3 bases: TGCAGCGTTGTCGTGATCCTGGATCGCACAGATACGCAGTATTTT.

The genes are TRBV10-3 and TRBJ1-2; the D is unclear. Germline values: CDR1 ENHRY, CDR2 SYGVKD. The ends were cut back, 10 bases at V and 4 bases at J, with 22 bases in the middle. The CDR3 extends over 15 amino acids. CDR3 sequence reads: CATNPPGGQSYGYTF. In nucleotides, the CDR3 is TGTGCCACCAACCCCCCCGGAGGGCAGAGCTATGGCTACACCTTC.

This clonotype was detected a few times. The chain combines TRBV6-6 with TRBJ1-4, with D unclear. Germline V lookup: CDR1 MNHNY, CDR2 SVGAGI (reference sequence). The CDR3 runs 16 residues. V dropped 0 bases and J dropped 5 bases, with 13 bases sitting between them. The CDR3 DNA sequence: TGTGCCAGCAGTTACTCGTTGGCAGGCACCAATGAAAAACTGTTTTTT. It yields the protein CASSYSLAGTNEKLFF.

The rearrangement joins TRBV12-3 or TRBV12-4 to TRBJ2-1, with TRBD2 identical over 15 bases. The CDR3 is made up of 19 amino acids. The V segment lost 0 bases and the J segment 7 bases; nucleotides outside the gene matches: 10. DNA for the CDR3: TGTGCCAGCAGTTTAGCGGTGTGGACTAGCGGGAGGGACAAAAATGAGCAGTTCTTC. It yields the protein CASSLAVWTSGRDKNEQFF.

The chain combines TRBV7-2 with TRBJ2-3; 7 nucleotides agree with TRBD1. V was pared by 8 bases and J by 6 bases, with 14 bases of the junction left unmatched. The CDR3 is 15 residues long. Looked up from germline, CDR1 is SGHTA and CDR2 is FQGNSA. CDR3 amino acids: CASELGTVIRDTQYF. The CDR3 DNA reads as TGTGCCAGCGAGTTAGGGACAGTAATTCGGGATACGCAGTATTTT. Full variable domain (remainder filled in from reference TRBV7-2 and TRBJ2-3): GAGVSQSPSNKVTEKGKDVELRCDPISGHTALYWYRQSLGQGLEFLIYFQGNSAPDKSGLPSDRFSAERTGGSVSTLTIQRTQQEDSAVYLCASELGTVIRDTQYFGPGTRLTVL.

The chain couples TRBV30 to TRBJ2-1; 8 bases are a match to TRBD2. Trimming removed 5 bases from V and 4 bases from J; junction bases left unmatched: 10. This CDR3 has 15 amino acids. Germline loops: CDR1 GTSNPN, CDR2 SVGIG (reference sequence). The CDR3 is CAWGKGVAGYNEQFF. The CDR3 DNA reads as TGTGCCTGGGGGAAGGGGGTAGCGGGATACAATGAGCAGTTCTTC.

The chain uses TRBV6-5 and TRBJ2-7, with a tentative D call TRBD1 (6 bases). Germline V gene lookup returns CDR1 MNHEY and CDR2 SVGAGI. The V gene lost 5 bases and the J gene lost 5 bases, with 13 bases spanning the gap. This CDR3 has 13 amino acids. The CDR3 sequence is CASSPRTVHEQYF. In DNA, the CDR3 is TGTGCCAGCAGTCCCCGGACAGTCCACGAGCAGTACTTC.

The chain links TRBV3-1 to TRBJ2-7; D is unclear. CDR3 length: 12 amino acids. The V end was cut by 4 bases, the J end by 2 bases, with 6 bases between. The germline V gene encodes CDR1 LGHDT and CDR2 YNNKEL (reference sequence). The chain's CDR3 is CASSLFAYEQYF. DNA for the CDR3: TGTGCCAGCAGCCTTTTTGCCTACGAGCAGTACTTC.

V and J are TRBV25-1 and TRBJ2-1; D is uncertain. The length of the CDR3 is 13 residues. With 3 bases removed from V and 0 bases from J, the gap between germline ends came to 3 bases. The germline V gene encodes CDR1 MGHDK and CDR2 SYGVNS. The CDR3 DNA reads as TGTGCCAGCAGTGACTCCTCCTACAATGAGCAGTTCTTC. This codes for CASSDSSYNEQFF.

The DNA for the CDR3 is TGTGCCAGCAGTTACACCACTGAAGCTTTCTTT. It specifies CASSYTTEAFF. The genes are TRBV12-3 or TRBV12-4 and TRBJ1-1; D unclear. V lost 4 bases and J lost 4, with 4 bases in between. The CDR3 has 11 residues.

This chain links TRBV15 with TRBJ1-1; D gene ambiguous. The CDR3 extends over 14 amino acids. The ends were cut back, 0 bases at V and 1 base at J, with 6 bases in the middle. Germline-derived CDR1 and CDR2 are LNHNV and YYDKDF (reference sequence). This CDR3 reads CATSRDHGNTEAFF. For the CDR3, the DNA is TGTGCCACCAGCAGAGATCATGGGAACACTGAAGCTTTCTTT. Full variable domain (rest looked up from reference TRBV15 and TRBJ1-1): DAMVIQNPRYQVTQFGKPVTLSCSQTLNHNVMYWYQQKSSQAPKLLFHYYDKDFNNEADTPDNFQSRRPNTSFCFLDIRSPGLGDTAMYLCATSRDHGNTEAFFGQGTRLTVV.

The rearrangement links TRBV29-1 to TRBJ2-1; a possible D gene is TRBD2 (7 bases). CDR1 and CDR2 from the germline V gene are SQVTM and ANQGSEA. The CDR3 extends over 16 amino acids. V was cut by 0 bases and J by 4 bases, with 16 bases left in between. The CDR3, as DNA: TGCAGCGTTGAAGAGGGGGCTAGCGGAATTTACAATGAGCAGTTCTTC. As protein: CSVEEGASGIYNEQFF.

The rearrangement uses TRBV20-1 and TRBJ2-2; the D gene is possibly TRBD2 (6 bases). The germline CDR1 and CDR2 sequences are DFQATT and SNEGSKA (reference sequence). V lost 1 base to trimming and J lost 1 base, with 10 bases between them. This CDR3 is built from 15 residues. CDR3: CSARVVGRNTGELFF. The DNA for the CDR3 is TGCAGTGCTAGAGTTGTCGGGAGGAACACCGGGGAGCTGTTTTTT.

V and J are TRBV4-1 and TRBJ2-1, with 7 bases identical to TRBD2. Germline V CDR1 and CDR2: MGHRA, YSYEKL. V shed 1 base, J shed 9 bases, and the junction held 6 bases outside the gene matches. The CDR3 totals 14 residues. The CDR3 DNA follows: TGCGCCAGCAGCCAAGTTAGGACTAGAGGTGAGCAGTTCTTC. This gives the protein CASSQVRTRGEQFF.

The rearrangement links TRBV6-5 to TRBJ2-1; D uncertain. This CDR3 spans 12 amino acids. V lost 6 bases, J lost 8 bases, and 11 bases lay in between. Germline V CDR1 and CDR2: MNHEY, SVGAGI. CDR3 residues: CASSLDQHEQFF. Written as DNA, the CDR3 is TGTGCCAGCAGCCTAGACCAGCATGAGCAGTTCTTC.

This clonotype was seen a handful of times. The chain recombines TRBV4-3 with TRBJ1-1; unclear D gene. Between the trimmed V and J ends, which lost 1 base and 2 bases, there was a span of 8 bases. This CDR3 has 14 amino acids. The germline CDR1 and CDR2 sequences are LGHNA and YSLEER. CDR3 in DNA: TGCGCCAGCAGCCAAGTCATCCAAAACACTGAAGCTTTCTTT. Its translation is CASSQVIQNTEAFF.

The table lists this clonotype with many counts. The chain couples TRBV7-2 to TRBJ1-4, with D unclear. V lost 4 bases, J lost 4 bases, and 16 bases lay in between. This CDR3 has 16 residues. Germline values: CDR1 SGHTA, CDR2 FQGNSA. CDR3 protein: CASSSLWAVGNEKLFF. For the CDR3, the DNA is TGTGCCAGCAGCTCACTATGGGCTGTGGGTAATGAAAAACTGTTTTTT.

The J gene is TRBJ1-1, the V gene TRBV24-1; D may be TRBD1 (5 bases). Trimming took 7 bases from V and 1 from J, leaving 12 bases between them. The germline gives CDR1 KGHDR, CDR2 SFDVKD. CDR3 size: 14 residues. The CDR3 reads CATSATESNTEAFF. As DNA, the CDR3 is TGTGCCACCAGCGCGACAGAGTCGAACACTGAAGCTTTCTTT.

The chain is built from TRBV6-6 and TRBJ1-1; a possible D gene is TRBD1 (5 bases). Germline CDR1 is MNHNY and CDR2 is SVGAGI (reference sequence). With 6 bases removed from V and 7 bases from J, the gap between germline ends came to 15 bases. The CDR3 sequence is 13 residues long. CDR3 in amino acids: CASRPKGTGEAFF. The CDR3 DNA reads TGTGCCAGCAGGCCGAAGGGGACGGGTGAAGCTTTCTTT.

The chain combines TRBV12-3 or TRBV12-4 with TRBJ1-1, with D possibly matching TRBD1 (6 bases). The germline V and J ends were trimmed by 7 bases and 1 base, with 13 bases remaining between them. This CDR3 region has 14 residues. The CDR3 spells CASTRGASNTEAFF. For the CDR3, the DNA is TGTGCCAGCACCCGGGGGGCCTCGAACACTGAAGCTTTCTTT.

J is TRBJ1-2 and V is TRBV10-3; 7 bases fit TRBD1. Germline V gene sequence: CDR1 ENHRY, CDR2 SYGVKD. V was clipped by 5 bases and J by 4 bases; unmatched bases: 10. The CDR3 contains 15 residues. CDR3 DNA: TGTGCCATCAGTCCGCATACAGGGGTCCCCTATGGCTACACCTTC. Protein sequence: CAISPHTGVPYGYTF.